The present entry profiles one T cell receptor (beta chain) with its context. The antigen is not known. Libraries were prepared by immunoSEQ multiplex PCR; TCRdb keeps only in-frame clonotypes and omits some of them. This sample has more than 60,000 clones; around 93% occur once, and the top ten carry roughly 2.9%. This sample stems from a study of T cells after posttransplantation cyclophosphamide. The CDR3 contains 15 residues. V trimming: 5 bases; J trimming: 2 bases; junction bases outside the gene matches: 9. Germline-derived CDR1 and CDR2 are PRHDT and FYEKMQ (reference sequence). Study-wide points: Blood and skin or GI T cell repertoires showed limited TRB overlap. Recipient CMV seropositivity and CMV reactivation strongly tracked TRB clonality.

V is TRBV13 and J is TRBJ2-7, with 7 bases aligning to TRBD1. This TCR was recovered from a woman in her 30s in good health and a related stem cell transplant donor. Specimen: PBMCs. CDR3 amino acids: CASSRRQGSPYEQYF. Here the CDR3 DNA reads TGTGCCAGCAGCAGGAGACAGGGATCTCCCTACGAGCAGTACTTC.